The rows below give T cell receptor beta chains drawn from one sample of a study of shared clonotypes between healthy human individuals. The method was immunoSEQ multiplex PCR; TCRdb's version includes in-frame clones alone and lacks a portion of them. This sample has about 1 million clones; about 77% occur once, and the top ten carry nearly 1.5%. The sequencing input was memory CD4+ T cells sorted from blood. Receptor source: a man between 18 and 29 years old in good health. Each CDR3 is given with its conserved first and last residue. Fields, in order: D gene, J gene, V gene, clone size, CDR3 protein, CDR3 DNA. D genes are given only for firm matches. Size tells how often a clone was seen (once, few, many) or the class of an expanded clone, and some rows leave it out.

>NA|TRBJ2-2|TRBV7-9|NA
CASTSQSDSYTGELFF
TGTGCCAGCACCAGTCAATCGGACAGCTACACCGGGGAGCTGTTTTTT
>NA|TRBJ2-1|TRBV5-4|NA
CASSRAVSNEQFF
TGTGCCAGCAGCCGAGCGGTTTCTAATGAGCAGTTCTTC
>NA|TRBJ1-2|TRBV18|NA
CASSPPPGSNYGYTF
TGTGCCAGCTCACCACCGCCAGGGTCTAACTATGGCTACACCTTC
>NA|TRBJ1-5|TRBV18|NA
CASSPGWGAPDDQPQHF
TGTGCCAGCTCACCAGGATGGGGGGCTCCGGATGATCAGCCCCAGCATTTT
>NA|TRBJ1-3|TRBV9|NA
CVSSRSGELNSGNTIYF
TGTGTCAGCAGCCGCTCGGGGGAGCTTAACTCTGGAAACACCATATATTTT
>NA|TRBJ2-7|TRBV6-5|NA
CASIKAGSYEQYF
TGTGCCAGCATAAAGGCAGGGTCCTACGAGCAGTACTTC
>NA|TRBJ2-3|TRBV5-4|NA
CASSARLVLVADTQYF
TGTGCCAGCAGCGCTCGCTTGGTATTAGTTGCAGATACGCAGTATTTT
>NA|TRBJ2-5|TRBV6-1|NA
CASSAHSGGGKKETQYF
TGTGCCAGCAGTGCACATTCTGGGGGGGGCAAGAAAGAGACCCAGTACTTC
>TRBD1|TRBJ1-3|TRBV28|NA
CASTGQRFSGNTIYF
TGTGCCAGCACGGGACAGCGATTCTCTGGAAACACCATATATTTT
>NA|TRBJ2-1|TRBV7-2|NA
CASSRNAGSSYNEQFF
TGTGCCAGCAGCCGGAACGCGGGCAGCTCCTACAATGAGCAGTTCTTC
>NA|TRBJ2-2|TRBV4-1|NA
CASSRGDTGELFF
TGCGCCAGCAGCCGAGGAGACACCGGGGAGCTGTTTTTT
>NA|TRBJ2-1|TRBV7-9|NA
CASSPTGGSASGSHEQFF
TGTGCCAGCAGCCCGACAGGGGGTTCGGCTAGCGGGAGTCATGAGCAGTTCTTC
>NA|TRBJ2-5|TRBV30|NA
CAWGQETQYF
TGTGCCTGGGGTCAAGAGACCCAGTACTTC
>NA|TRBJ1-1|TRBV7-9|NA
CASSPGGIATEAFF
TGTGCCAGCAGCCCCGGGGGTATCGCCACTGAAGCTTTCTTT
>NA|TRBJ1-1|TRBV5-1|NA
CASSLEGATMNTEAFF
TGCGCCAGCAGCTTGGAAGGGGCTACCATGAACACTGAAGCTTTCTTT
>NA|TRBJ1-6|TRBV5-4|few
CASSLDGQSSYNSPLHF
TGTGCCAGCAGCTTGGACGGACAGAGCTCCTATAATTCACCCCTCCACTTT
>NA|TRBJ2-5|TRBV7-8|NA
CASSLVIRNQETQYF
TGTGCCAGCAGCTTAGTGATACGGAACCAAGAGACCCAGTACTTC
>NA|TRBJ1-1|TRBV14|NA
CASSQGNDVVTEAFF
TGTGCCAGCAGCCAGGGGAATGATGTGGTCACTGAAGCTTTCTTT
>TRBD2|TRBJ2-6|TRBV4-2|NA
CASSSGGAGANVLTF
TGTGCCAGCAGCAGCGGGGGAGCTGGGGCCAACGTCCTGACTTTC
>NA|TRBJ2-3|TRBV7-8|NA
CASSPTAGGVTDTQYF
TGTGCCAGCAGCCCCACGGCAGGCGGGGTCACAGATACGCAGTATTTT
>NA|TRBJ1-4|TRBV6-6|NA
CASSPPSDGEKLFF
TGTGCCAGCAGTCCCCCCTCGGATGGGGAAAAACTGTTTTTT
>TRBD1|TRBJ1-1|TRBV28|few
CASSAGDRVNTEAFF
TGTGCCAGCAGTGCGGGGGACAGGGTGAACACTGAAGCTTTCTTT
>NA|TRBJ2-7|TRBV2|once
CASSAEREQYF
TGTGCCAGCAGTGCCGAAAGGGAGCAGTACTTC
>TRBD2|TRBJ2-2|TRBV5-1|once
CASSFSGGNTGELFF
TGCGCCAGCAGCTTTAGCGGGGGGAACACCGGGGAGCTGTTTTTT
>TRBD1|TRBJ1-1|TRBV10-3|NA
CAISSGTGALNTEAFF
TGTGCCATCAGCTCCGGGACAGGGGCTTTGAACACTGAAGCTTTCTTT
>NA|TRBJ1-3|TRBV5-6|NA
CASSPLDGYSSGNTIYF
TGTGCCAGCAGCCCCCTCGACGGCTACAGCTCTGGAAACACCATATATTTT
>NA|TRBJ2-5|TRBV29-1|NA
CSVRPMPGRGYQETQYF
TGCAGCGTCCGACCAATGCCGGGCAGGGGCTACCAAGAGACCCAGTACTTC
>NA|TRBJ2-7|TRBV5-8|NA
CASSFSSTGLGEQYF
TGTGCCAGCAGCTTCTCGTCGACAGGACTGGGCGAGCAGTACTTC